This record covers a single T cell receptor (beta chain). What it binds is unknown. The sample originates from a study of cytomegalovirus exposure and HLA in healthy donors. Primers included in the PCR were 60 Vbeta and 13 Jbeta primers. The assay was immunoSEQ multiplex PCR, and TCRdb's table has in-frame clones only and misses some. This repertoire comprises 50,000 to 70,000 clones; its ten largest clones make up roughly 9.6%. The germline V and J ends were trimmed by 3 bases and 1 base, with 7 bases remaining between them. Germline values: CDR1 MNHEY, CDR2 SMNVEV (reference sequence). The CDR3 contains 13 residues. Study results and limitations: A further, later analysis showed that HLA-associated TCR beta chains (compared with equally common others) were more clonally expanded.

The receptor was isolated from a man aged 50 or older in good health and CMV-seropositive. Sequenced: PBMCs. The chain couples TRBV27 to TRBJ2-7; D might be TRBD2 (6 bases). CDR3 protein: CASSFGGSYEQYF. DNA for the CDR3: TGTGCCAGCAGTTTTGGGGGGTCCTACGAGCAGTACTTC.